These 32 T cell receptor beta chains originate from one sample sequenced in a study of long-term antiretroviral therapy in people with HIV. With survey level as its setting, the immunoSEQ assay was v3.0. Here immunoSEQ multiplex PCR was the method, and the copy in TCRdb shows in-frame clones only, minus some. This sample carries under 20,000 clones, around 94% of them seen once, and the ten largest clones take roughly 4.5%. The sample was unsorted PBMCs, taken around 6.4 years after starting antiretroviral therapy. These receptor sequences come from a woman aged 45-65 years with HIV.

The chain has TRBV20-1 and TRBJ1-2; D is uncertain. Germline CDR1 reads DFQATT; CDR2 reads SNEGSKA (reference sequence). The V end lost 6 bases, the J end lost 10 bases, and 12 bases lay between the germline ends. This CDR3 comprises 10 residues. The CDR3 DNA is TGCAGTGCCGTAACGGAAGACTACACCTTC. Translating it yields CSAVTEDYTF.

The V and J genes are TRBV28 and TRBJ2-1; either TRBD1 or TRBD2 may fit D (5 bases each). The germline V gene encodes CDR1 MDHEN and CDR2 SYDVKM. This CDR3 region has 14 residues. V was clipped by 4 bases and J by 7 bases, with 14 bases between them. The CDR3 DNA sequence: TGTGCCAGCAGTTCTCCGGGACGAGAGAATGAGCAGTTCTTC. Its protein product is CASSSPGRENEQFF. The full variable domain, in which reference TRBV28 and TRBJ2-1 provide the parts outside the CDR3, is DVKVTQSSRYLVKRTGEKVFLECVQDMDHENMFWYRQDPGLGLRLIYFSYDVKMKEKGDIPEGYSVSREKKERFSLILESASTNQTSMYLCASSSPGRENEQFFGPGTRLTVL.

This clone appeared a single time. This rearrangement joins TRBV7-9 to TRBJ1-2; 7 nucleotides align to TRBD1. This CDR3 spans 18 amino acids. Trimming at V came to 4 bases and at J to 7 bases, leaving 21 bases not matched to a gene. The V gene's germline CDR1 is SEHNR and CDR2 FQNEAQ (reference sequence). The CDR3 bases are TGTGCCAGCAGCTCTCCCGGGACAGCTGGCTTTCGGTCGTTTGGCTACACCTTC. It translates to CASSSPGTAGFRSFGYTF.

The V and J genes are TRBV25-1 and TRBJ2-3, with 7 bases matching TRBD2. The CDR3 is 15 residues long. Looked up from germline, CDR1 is MGHDK and CDR2 is SYGVNS. The ends lost 2 bases at V and 0 bases at J; junction bases unmatched: 2. The CDR3, as DNA: TGTGCCAGCAGTGAAAGCGGGGCCAGCACAGATACGCAGTATTTT. This gives the protein CASSESGASTDTQYF.

The V and J genes are TRBV6-5 and TRBJ2-3; unclear D gene. The CDR3 spans 14 residues. The V and J ends lost 8 bases and 0 bases respectively, with 12 bases between them. Germline V gives CDR1 MNHEY, CDR2 SVGAGI. CDR3 residues: CASGLGSSTDTQYF. Written as DNA, the CDR3 is TGTGCCAGCGGTCTGGGATCTAGCACAGATACGCAGTATTTT.

The chain carries TRBV27 and TRBJ2-2, with a weak D call TRBD2 (5 bases). Trimming left V 2 bases short and J 6 bases short, with 10 bases between. Germline V lookup: CDR1 MNHEY, CDR2 SMNVEV (reference sequence). This CDR3 contains 14 residues. CDR3 in amino acids: CASSLRGLAGELFF. The CDR3 nucleotides are TGTGCCAGCAGTTTAAGAGGACTGGCCGGGGAGCTGTTTTTT.

The chain joins TRBV6-6 to TRBJ1-3, with D possibly matching TRBD1 (5 bases). The V gene's germline CDR1 is MNHNY and CDR2 SVGAGI (reference sequence). CDR3 length: 15 amino acids. The germline V and J ends were trimmed by 7 bases and 0 bases, with 13 bases remaining between them. CDR3 region: CASNDGGGSGNTIYF. The DNA for the CDR3 is TGTGCCAGCAACGATGGGGGGGGCTCTGGAAACACCATATATTTT.

The gene calls are TRBV7-9 and TRBJ1-4; D gene unclear. V shed 2 bases and J shed 8 bases, with 9 bases lying between them. This CDR3 has 13 residues. Germline assignment: CDR1 SEHNR and CDR2 FQNEAQ (reference sequence). The CDR3 sequence: CASSLSVGEKLFF. CDR3 DNA sequence: TGTGCCAGCAGCTTAAGTGTGGGCGAAAAACTGTTTTTT.

CDR3 loop: CASSLHSLGVYYGYTF. CDR3 nucleotides: TGTGCCAGCAGTTTACACTCCCTCGGGGTCTACTATGGCTACACCTTC. The rearrangement uses TRBV27 and TRBJ1-2; D is undetermined. Trimming removed 2 bases at V and 3 bases at J, with 16 bases between. The CDR3 has 16 amino acids. The germline CDR1 and CDR2 sequences are MNHEY and SMNVEV (reference sequence).

This chain connects TRBV7-8 to TRBJ1-2; D gene ambiguous. The CDR3 runs to 13 residues. CDR1 SGHVS and CDR2 FQNEAQ come from the germline V gene. V shed 5 bases and J shed 6 bases, with 13 bases lying between them. CDR3 nucleotides: TGTGCCAGCAGCCCCCGCCCGGCGAATGGCTACACCTTC. Encoded protein: CASSPRPANGYTF.

This clone was seen a few times. The V gene is TRBV6-5, the J gene TRBJ2-7; a weak D match, TRBD2 (6 bases). This CDR3 comprises 15 residues. Trimming took off 7 bases at V and 7 bases at J, with 23 bases between the two ends. CDR1 and CDR2 from the germline V gene are MNHEY and SVGAGI. CDR3 nucleotides: TGTGCCAGCATCCCCGAGGGCGGGACCGGGCGGGAGCAGTACTTC. Translating gives CASIPEGGTGREQYF.

This chain joins TRBV5-6 and TRBJ2-3, with D unresolved. The CDR3 spans 16 residues. Deletions cut 4 bases from V and 0 bases from J, with 15 bases between. CDR1 is SGHDT and CDR2 is YYEEEE in the germline V gene. CDR3 residues: CASSPGPDRSTDTQYF. In nucleotides, the CDR3 is TGTGCCAGCAGCCCAGGCCCGGATCGTAGCACAGATACGCAGTATTTT.

The CDR3 loop is CASNDLAASTDTQYF. For the CDR3, the DNA is TGCGCCAGCAACGACCTAGCTGCTAGCACAGATACGCAGTATTTT. The V call is TRBV5-1, the J call TRBJ2-3; tentatively, D is TRBD2 (5 bases). Germline V gene sequence: CDR1 SGHRS, CDR2 YFSETQ. V lost 6 bases and J 0 bases, leaving 14 bases between the germline ends. The CDR3 spans 15 residues.

The rearrangement links TRBV19 to TRBJ2-1; 11 positions match TRBD2. The CDR3 is made up of 15 amino acids. Per the germline V gene, CDR1 is LNHDA and CDR2 is SQIVND (reference sequence). V trimming: 3 bases; J trimming: 6 bases; junction bases outside the gene matches: 4. The CDR3 DNA sequence: TGTGCCAGTAGTATTCTAGCGGGAGGCTTCAATGAGCAGTTCTTC. It codes for CASSILAGGFNEQFF.

The chain is built from TRBV7-2 and TRBJ1-4, with D perhaps TRBD1 (6 bases). Germline values: CDR1 SGHTA, CDR2 FQGNSA. The CDR3 runs to 17 residues. The V end lost 1 base, the J end lost 0 bases, and 12 bases lay between the germline ends. The CDR3 is CASSLDDRMATNEKLFF. The CDR3 coding sequence is TGTGCCAGCAGCTTAGATGACAGGATGGCAACTAATGAAAAACTGTTTTTT.

This chain joins TRBV7-9 and TRBJ1-1; tentative D call: TRBD1 (6 bases). The V end was cut by 3 bases, the J end by 2 bases, with 13 bases between. Germline CDR1 SEHNR, CDR2 FQNEAQ (reference sequence). There are 15 residues in the CDR3. CDR3 in DNA: TGTGCCAGCAGCTTCTCCAGGGGTGGTAACACTGAAGCTTTCTTT. It yields the protein CASSFSRGGNTEAFF.

The chain uses TRBV5-4 and TRBJ2-3, with no clear D. In germline, CDR1 is SGHNT, CDR2 YYREEE (reference sequence). The V end was cut by 1 base, the J end by 2 bases, with 11 bases between. This CDR3 has 15 residues. The CDR3 spells CASSLYLRLTDTQYF. In DNA, the CDR3 is TGTGCCAGCAGCTTGTATCTCAGGCTCACAGATACGCAGTATTTT.

The rearrangement uses TRBV27 and TRBJ2-2, with D possibly being TRBD1 (6 bases). V dropped 8 bases and J dropped 2 bases, with 15 bases sitting between them. Germline V gives CDR1 MNHEY, CDR2 SMNVEV (reference sequence). The CDR3 is 15 residues long. The CDR3 nucleotides read TGTGCCAGCCGGTTTTGGGGGACAAACACCGGGGAGCTGTTTTTT. This codes for CASRFWGTNTGELFF.

The chain couples TRBV4-1 to TRBJ2-1; 10 bases fit TRBD2. This CDR3 spans 15 amino acids. The ends lost 3 bases at V and 4 bases at J; junction bases unmatched: 3. The germline V gene has CDR1 MGHRA and CDR2 YSYEKL. The CDR3 loop is CASSQATSGYNEQFF. CDR3 nucleotides: TGCGCCAGCAGCCAGGCGACTAGCGGGTACAATGAGCAGTTCTTC.

The J gene is TRBJ2-1, the V gene TRBV28, with 8 nucleotides matching TRBD2. V lost 6 bases to trimming and J lost 12 bases; unmatched junction nucleotides: 13. Germline CDR1 is MDHEN and CDR2 is SYDVKM. The CDR3 runs 14 residues. Written as DNA, the CDR3 is TGTGCCAGCAGCGGGGGGGCTAGCGGGTCCAGGCAGTTCTTC. Amino acids: CASSGGASGSRQFF.

The V and J genes are TRBV30 and TRBJ2-7, with a tentative D call TRBD1 (6 bases). Germline V gives CDR1 GTSNPN, CDR2 SVGIG (reference sequence). Trimming pared 0 bases from V and 5 bases from J, leaving 14 bases between. This CDR3 spans 14 amino acids. This CDR3 reads CAWSVNFGGNEQYF. The CDR3, as DNA: TGTGCCTGGAGTGTAAATTTTGGGGGCAACGAGCAGTACTTC.

This clone is large within its sample. V usage is TRBV13 and J usage is TRBJ1-5; no clear D gene. This CDR3 is 14 amino acids long. V lost 5 bases and J 3 bases, leaving 11 bases between the germline ends. Germline CDR1 PRHDT, CDR2 FYEKMQ (reference sequence). Written as DNA, the CDR3 is TGTGCCAGCAGCATCGGACGGGTCAATCAGCCCCAGCATTTT. Translating it yields CASSIGRVNQPQHF.

The J gene is TRBJ2-2, the V gene TRBV5-6; the match to TRBD1 covers 9 bases. Germline CDR1 and CDR2: SGHDT and YYEEEE. V gave up 5 bases and J gave up 7 bases; unmatched junction bases: 9. The CDR3 is 15 residues long. Written as DNA, the CDR3 is TGTGCCAGCAGTCCCGGGACAGGGTCTATCGGGGAGCTGTTTTTT. Protein sequence: CASSPGTGSIGELFF.

V is TRBV11-2 and J is TRBJ2-7, with D uncertain. V was clipped by 5 bases and J by 3 bases, with 8 bases between them. Germline V gives CDR1 SGHAT, CDR2 FQNNGV. The CDR3 extends over 12 amino acids. The CDR3 DNA sequence: TGTGCCAGCAGCCCCGGCAACTACGAGCAGTACTTC. Translated, it gives CASSPGNYEQYF.

The gene calls are TRBV11-3 and TRBJ2-1; 11 bases align to TRBD2. The CDR3 extends over 15 amino acids. Germline CDR1 SGHNT, CDR2 YENEEA. The J segment lost 8 bases and the V segment lost 5 bases, leaving 8 bases of the junction unmatched. CDR3: CASSLTSGSFDEQFF. The DNA of the CDR3 is TGTGCCAGCAGCCTCACTAGCGGGAGTTTCGATGAGCAGTTCTTC. The full variable domain, rest sourced from reference TRBV11-3 and TRBJ2-1, is EAGVVQSPRYKIIEKKQPVAFWCNPISGHNTLYWYLQNLGQGPELLIRYENEEAVDDSQLPKDRFSAERLKGVDSTLKIQPAELGDSAVYLCASSLTSGSFDEQFFGPGTRLTVL.

The chain recombines TRBV19 with TRBJ2-5; either TRBD1 or TRBD2 may supply D (5 bases each). CDR1 is LNHDA, CDR2 SQIVND, per germline (reference sequence). Trimming took 6 bases from V and 2 from J, leaving 19 bases between them. This CDR3 spans 16 amino acids. CDR3 residues: CASSHVQGGGQETQYF. The CDR3, as DNA: TGTGCCAGTAGCCACGTCCAGGGTGGAGGTCAAGAGACCCAGTACTTC.

V gene TRBV9 combines with J gene TRBJ2-7; TRBD2 agrees at 11 bases. Germline V gene data show CDR1 as SGDLS and CDR2 as YYNGEE. This CDR3 is 14 amino acids long. The trim removed 3 bases at V and 4 bases at J, leaving 3 bases unmatched. The CDR3 loop is CASSEGLAEYEQYF. The CDR3 nucleotides read TGTGCCAGCAGCGAGGGACTAGCGGAATACGAGCAGTACTTC.

The rearrangement uses TRBV7-9 and TRBJ2-7; D is unclear. Trimming removed 5 bases from V and 6 bases from J, with 11 bases in between. The CDR3 totals 12 residues. Looked up from germline, CDR1 is SEHNR and CDR2 is FQNEAQ (reference sequence). The CDR3 DNA sequence: TGTGCCAGCAGCCCTGTGAATGGCGAGCAGTACTTC. Its protein product is CASSPVNGEQYF.

The rearrangement links TRBV11-2 to TRBJ1-1, with D possibly being TRBD1 (6 bases). This CDR3 is built from 12 residues. With 5 bases removed from V and 5 bases from J, the gap between germline ends came to 9 bases. Germline-derived CDR1 and CDR2 are SGHAT and FQNNGV. In DNA, the CDR3 is TGTGCCAGCAGCGAGCAGGGGACTGAAGCTTTCTTT. It specifies CASSEQGTEAFF.

The rearrangement uses TRBV28 and TRBJ1-5; no definite D call. With 5 bases removed from V and 7 bases from J, the gap between germline ends came to 6 bases. The length of the CDR3 is 11 residues. Germline V gene data show CDR1 as MDHEN and CDR2 as SYDVKM. The CDR3, as DNA: TGTGCCAGCAGTCTCGAACAGCCCCAGCATTTT. It encodes CASSLEQPQHF.

On this clone: The sample has other DNA sequences that encode this CDR3 too. The chain joins TRBV7-2 to TRBJ2-7; TRBD2 agrees at 10 bases. Looked up from germline, CDR1 is SGHTA and CDR2 is FQGNSA. The CDR3 sequence is 14 residues long. V lost 6 bases, J lost 4 bases, and 6 bases stayed unmatched. For the CDR3, the DNA is TGTGCCAGCAGTCTAGCGGGAGTTGTATACGAGCAGTACTTC. This sequence encodes CASSLAGVVYEQYF.

This chain links TRBV5-8 with TRBJ2-1; D is perhaps TRBD2 (6 bases). This CDR3 has 15 amino acids. Trimming stripped 0 bases from V and 9 bases from J, with 16 bases between. Germline-derived CDR1 and CDR2 are SGHTS and YDEGEE. CDR3 protein: CASSLERVLAGEQFF. CDR3 in DNA: TGTGCCAGCAGCTTGGAAAGGGTACTAGCCGGTGAGCAGTTCTTC.